This T cell receptor (beta chain) was sequenced in a study of cytomegalovirus exposure and HLA in healthy donors. With regard to this clone: The antigen is unknown.

Overall study findings and caveats: Later analysis revealed greater clonal expansion in HLA-associated TCR beta chains than in equally common others.

Primers for the PCR totalled 60 Vbeta and 13 Jbeta. Produced via immunoSEQ multiplex PCR; TCRdb's table is partial and in-frame only. Of more than 150,000 clones in the sample, approximately 84% were seen once. The sequenced material came from PBMCs. The sequence was obtained from a boy aged 10-17 years in good health and CMV-seronegative.

The CDR3 DNA reads TGCGCCAGCAGCCAAGATCCCCTGGGTAGCGGGGGGTCTCATACGCAGTATTTT. Translating it yields CASSQDPLGSGGSHTQYF. The chain carries TRBV4-3 and TRBJ2-3; TRBD2 agrees at 10 bases. The germline V gene encodes CDR1 LGHNA and CDR2 YSLEER. With 0 bases clipped from V and 7 bases from J, the junction kept 13 bases outside the gene matches. This CDR3 has 18 amino acids.